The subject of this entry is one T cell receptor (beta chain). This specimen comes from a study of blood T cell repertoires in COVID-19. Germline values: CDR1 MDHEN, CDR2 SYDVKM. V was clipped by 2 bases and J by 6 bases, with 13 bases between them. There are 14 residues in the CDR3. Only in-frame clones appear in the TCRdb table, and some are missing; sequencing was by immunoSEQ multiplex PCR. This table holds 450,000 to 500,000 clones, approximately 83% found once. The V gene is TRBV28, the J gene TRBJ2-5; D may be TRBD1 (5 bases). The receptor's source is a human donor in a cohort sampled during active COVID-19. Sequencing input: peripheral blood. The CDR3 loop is CASSLEARAKTQYF. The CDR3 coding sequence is TGTGCCAGCAGTTTAGAGGCCAGGGCAAAGACCCAGTACTTC.